This is a list of T cell receptor beta chains from one sample in a study of PD-1 and CTLA-4 blockade in melanoma. The table came from immunoSEQ multiplex PCR; TCRdb's copy has only in-frame clones and leaves some out. The repertoire has tens of thousands of clones, roughly nine tenths of them found once; the top ten carry around 5.8%. The sample consisted of CD8+ T cells from peripheral blood, taken from a patient given anti-PD-1 treatment. All receptors come from a human donor with melanoma. CDR3s include the opening cysteine and the closing phenylalanine or tryptophan. Fields, in order: D gene, clone size, J gene, V gene, CDR3 protein, CDR3 DNA. D genes are given only for firm matches. Size is stated for part of the rows, as once, few or many counts, or as a class when the clone is expanded.

NA,NA,TRBJ1-6,TRBV13,CASSLRGPKDSPLHF,TGTGCCAGCAGCTTAAGGGGACCCAAGGATTCACCCCTCCACTTT
NA,NA,TRBJ1-1,TRBV9,CASSVGSGFMNTEAFF,TGTGCCAGCAGCGTAGGGTCTGGATTCATGAACACTGAAGCTTTCTTT
TRBD2,once,TRBJ2-1,TRBV19,CASRGGGAHNEQFF,TGTGCCAGTAGAGGCGGGGGGGCGCACAATGAGCAGTTCTTC
NA,few,TRBJ1-2,TRBV4-2,CASSQDQGNYGYTF,TGTGCCAGCAGCCAAGATCAGGGGAACTATGGCTACACCTTC
NA,NA,TRBJ1-1,TRBV28,CASSFAWGGPLMNTEAFF,TGTGCCAGCAGTTTTGCCTGGGGGGGACCGCTTATGAACACTGAAGCTTTCTTT
TRBD1,NA,TRBJ2-7,TRBV15,CATSETTGGGEQYF,TGTGCCACCAGCGAAACGACAGGGGGCGGGGAGCAGTACTTC
NA,NA,TRBJ1-2,TRBV11-1,CASSSHGEIGYTF,TGTGCCAGCAGCTCCCACGGGGAGATTGGCTACACCTTC
NA,NA,TRBJ1-5,TRBV6-1,CASSSTTLGNQPQHF,TGTGCCAGCAGTTCAACGACCCTGGGCAATCAGCCCCAGCATTTT
NA,NA,TRBJ1-1,TRBV5-6,CASSLGLQRSEAFF,TGTGCCAGCAGCTTGGGTTTGCAGCGGAGTGAAGCTTTCTTT
TRBD2,NA,TRBJ2-7,TRBV5-4,CASSFGIAGGLTNEQYF,TGTGCCAGCAGCTTCGGAATAGCGGGGGGTCTCACGAACGAGCAGTACTTC
NA,NA,TRBJ2-3,TRBV5-5,CASSFGNSGLRTDTQYF,TGTGCCAGCAGCTTTGGGAACTCGGGGCTTCGGACAGATACGCAGTATTTT
NA,NA,TRBJ2-5,TRBV5-4,CASSIGQIQETQYF,TGTGCCAGCAGCATAGGACAGATCCAAGAGACCCAGTACTTC
TRBD1,NA,TRBJ2-7,TRBV12-5,CASGLAQGQTVEQYF,TGTGCTAGTGGTTTGGCCCAGGGACAGACGGTCGAGCAGTACTTC
NA,NA,TRBJ2-7,TRBV9,CASSPSGSSYEQYF,TGTGCCAGCAGCCCCTCCGGTAGCTCCTACGAGCAGTACTTC
NA,NA,TRBJ1-1,TRBV11-2,CASSLVSYTEAFF,TGTGCCAGCAGCTTAGTGTCCTACACTGAAGCTTTCTTT
NA,NA,TRBJ2-5,TRBV6-5,CASSYRVEKTQYF,TGTGCCAGCAGTTACAGGGTGGAGAAGACCCAGTACTTC
NA,NA,TRBJ1-4,TRBV4-1,CASSQGIYNEKLFF,TGCGCCAGCAGCCAAGGGATTTATAATGAAAAACTGTTTTTT
TRBD1,NA,TRBJ1-5,TRBV6-5,CASSYSGQGDQPQHF,TGTGCCAGCAGTTACTCTGGACAGGGTGATCAGCCCCAGCATTTT
NA,NA,TRBJ1-2,TRBV11-1,CASSLRGFYGYTF,TGTGCCAGCAGCCTACGCGGGTTCTATGGCTACACCTTC
TRBD2,NA,TRBJ2-7,TRBV4-3,CASSQDSGGAPYEQYF,TGCGCCAGCAGCCAGGATAGCGGGGGTGCCCCCTACGAGCAGTACTTC
TRBD1,NA,TRBJ1-1,TRBV9,CASSFGTGGNTEAFF,TGTGCCAGCAGCTTCGGGACAGGGGGGAACACTGAAGCTTTCTTT
NA,NA,TRBJ2-7,TRBV3-1/TRBV3-2,CASSPSGGYEQYF,TGTGCCAGCAGCCCCAGTGGAGGCTACGAGCAGTACTTC
NA,NA,TRBJ1-2,TRBV24-1,CATSDSDSPYYGYTF,TGTGCCACCAGTGATTCAGACAGCCCTTACTATGGCTACACCTTC
NA,NA,TRBJ2-5,TRBV5-1,CASSPRLRDSRQETQYF,TGCGCCAGCAGTCCTAGACTCCGGGACTCCCGTCAAGAGACCCAGTACTTC
NA,NA,TRBJ1-1,TRBV5-1,CASSFGQFTEAFF,TGCGCCAGCAGCTTCGGACAGTTCACTGAAGCTTTCTTT
NA,NA,TRBJ2-5,TRBV2,CASRGETQYF,TGTGCCAGCAGGGGTGAGACCCAGTACTTC
NA,NA,TRBJ2-2,TRBV5-1,CASSPGHPNTGELFF,TGCGCCAGCAGCCCAGGGCACCCGAACACCGGGGAGCTGTTTTTT
NA,NA,TRBJ1-2,TRBV4-1,CASSQGGGAYGYTF,TGCGCCAGCAGCCAGGGAGGCGGAGCCTATGGCTACACCTTC
NA,NA,TRBJ1-1,TRBV30,CAWEANTEAFF,TGTGCCTGGGAGGCGAACACTGAAGCTTTCTTT
NA,few,TRBJ1-1,TRBV19,CASQRGLATEAFF,TGTGCCAGCCAAAGGGGTCTGGCCACTGAAGCTTTCTTT
NA,once,TRBJ2-7,TRBV28,CASSAYPVVIGYEQYF,TGTGCCAGCAGTGCTTACCCCGTTGTGATTGGGTACGAGCAGTACTTC
NA,NA,TRBJ1-5,TRBV24-1,CATSELGGNQPQHF,TGTGCCACCAGTGAACTTGGGGGGAATCAGCCCCAGCATTTT
TRBD2,NA,TRBJ2-1,TRBV30,CAWSLGTSGGEEQFF,TGTGCCTGGAGCCTCGGGACTAGCGGGGGGGAAGAGCAGTTCTTC
NA,NA,TRBJ2-7,TRBV28,CAITTESYEQYF,TGTGCCATCACGACAGAGTCCTACGAGCAGTACTTC
NA,once,TRBJ1-1,TRBV30,CAWSVTSGTEAFF,TGTGCCTGGAGTGTGACTAGTGGCACTGAAGCTTTCTTT
NA,NA,TRBJ2-1,TRBV27,CASSLGGNEQFF,TGTGCCAGCAGTTTAGGGGGGAATGAGCAGTTCTTC
NA,few,TRBJ1-3,TRBV4-3,CASSQDLDLGGNTIYF,TGCGCCAGCAGCCAAGATCTAGACCTGGGGGGAAACACCATATATTTT
TRBD2,NA,TRBJ2-7,TRBV5-1,CASSLGTSGGRGGYEQYF,TGCGCCAGCAGCTTGGGGACTAGCGGGGGGCGCGGGGGATACGAGCAGTACTTC
NA,NA,TRBJ1-5,TRBV7-9,CASSFGRHNQPQHF,TGTGCCAGCAGCTTCGGGAGGCACAATCAGCCCCAGCATTTT
NA,NA,TRBJ2-5,TRBV7-9,CASSTSETQYF,TGTGCCAGCAGCACATCAGAGACCCAGTACTTC
NA,NA,TRBJ1-5,TRBV19,CASSIGRDSPAQHF,TGTGCCAGTAGTATAGGCAGGGACTCCCCAGCCCAGCATTTT
NA,NA,TRBJ2-6,TRBV4-3,CASSQEIGPSGANVLTF,TGCGCCAGCAGCCAAGAGATCGGGCCTTCTGGGGCCAACGTCCTGACTTTC
NA,NA,TRBJ2-4,TRBV28,CASSSQGTLAKNIQYF,TGTGCCAGCAGTTCTCAGGGGACATTAGCCAAAAACATTCAGTACTTC
TRBD2,NA,TRBJ2-7,TRBV30,CAWKPSGAAYEQYF,TGTGCCTGGAAACCCAGCGGGGCCGCCTACGAGCAGTACTTC
NA,NA,TRBJ1-2,TRBV2,CASSEPGSGYTF,TGTGCCAGCAGTGAACCTGGAAGTGGCTACACCTTC
TRBD1,NA,TRBJ1-3,TRBV7-6,CASSRDRGPGNTIYF,TGTGCCAGCAGCCGGGACAGGGGGCCAGGAAACACCATATATTTT
TRBD2,once,TRBJ2-3,TRBV28,CASNDPLMGGSTDTQYF,TGTGCCAGCAATGACCCTCTTATGGGGGGGAGCACAGATACGCAGTATTTT
NA,NA,TRBJ1-5,TRBV27,CASSLSGVLQPQHF,TGTGCCAGCAGTTTATCAGGGGTTCTTCAGCCCCAGCATTTT
TRBD1,NA,TRBJ1-3,TRBV10-2,CASSDLGGLDTIYF,TGCGCCAGCAGTGATTTAGGGGGCTTGGACACCATATATTTT